The 23 T cell receptor beta chains below all came from one sample that was sequenced in a study of beta chain features in type 1 diabetes (dated 2018 in TCRdb). What the study reported, not specific to this receptor: Type 1 diabetes patients showed a moderate but significant shortening of TCRB CDR3 length in all four CD4+ subsets.

Library preparation was by the immunoSEQ multiplex PCR assay. All of the isolated RNA was reverse transcribed with the High Capacity cDNA Reverse Transcription Kit, so expressed TCRB transcripts were sequenced. TCRdb's version of the immuneACCESS table is confined to in-frame rearrangements and falls short of the full clone set. An unresolved V gene accounts for under half of the shortfall where checked; the remainder is of unknown origin. This sample holds about 640,000 clones; 9.5% to 15% were observed only once. The ten most abundant clones make up over 0.1% of the sample. Antigens of these TCRs are unknown. The sequencing sample was made of naive CD4+ T cells from blood. According to the study, the label for this sample's cell subset or site signals: true naive CD4+ T cells. These receptors all stem from a man aged 30 to 39 with type 1 diabetes.

The chain uses TRBV6-6 and TRBJ2-1, with a possible D match to TRBD1 (6 bases). Germline V gene sequence: CDR1 MNHNY, CDR2 SVGAGI (reference sequence). The CDR3 contains 16 residues. Trimming left V 6 bases short and J 8 bases short, with 23 bases between. The CDR3 nucleotides read TGTGCCAGCAGCAGAGGGGGTGGAGTGGTGGTCGATGAGCAGTTCTTC. Protein: CASSRGGGVVVDEQFF.

This clone was found a few times. This chain connects TRBV19 to TRBJ2-5; 11 nucleotides agree with TRBD2. The V segment lost 10 bases and the J segment 4 bases; nucleotides outside the gene matches: 8. The CDR3 length is 14 residues. From germline, CDR1 is LNHDA and CDR2 SQIVND (reference sequence). For the CDR3, the DNA is TGTGCCATAGGAAACGGACTAGCGGGAGAGACCCAGTACTTC. Its translation: CAIGNGLAGETQYF.

The chain uses TRBV10-3 and TRBJ2-7; 10 bases match TRBD1. Germline loops: CDR1 ENHRY, CDR2 SYGVKD. The J segment lost 0 bases and the V segment lost 3 bases, leaving 2 bases of the junction unmatched. The CDR3 is 15 amino acids. The CDR3 spells CAISEGTGASYEQYF. The CDR3 DNA reads TGTGCCATCAGTGAAGGGACAGGGGCCTCCTACGAGCAGTACTTC.

The table lists this clone with a few counts. The chain carries TRBV9 and TRBJ1-2; D ambiguous. The V and J ends lost 1 base and 7 bases respectively, with 14 bases between them. Germline V gene data show CDR1 as SGDLS and CDR2 as YYNGEE. This CDR3 spans 14 amino acids. CDR3 in DNA: TGTGCCAGCAGCGTAACCACGGTACCCAGTGGCTACACCTTC. Its protein product is CASSVTTVPSGYTF.

This clone was seen only a few times. V is TRBV7-6 and J is TRBJ1-5, with no clear D. The CDR3 covers 14 residues. Germline V gene sequence: CDR1 SGHVS, CDR2 FNYEAQ. V lost 3 bases, J lost 0 bases, and 6 bases lay in between. In nucleotides, the CDR3 is TGTGCCAGCAGCTTCATGGTTAGCAATCAGCCCCAGCATTTT. This sequence encodes CASSFMVSNQPQHF.

This clone has only a few counts. The V and J genes are TRBV29-1 and TRBJ2-3, with D hard to call. V was clipped by 7 bases and J by 1 base, with 6 bases between them. Per germline, CDR1 SQVTM and CDR2 ANQGSEA. This CDR3 has 11 residues. CDR3 DNA: TGCAGCGCTGCTCGCACAGATACGCAGTATTTT. Its translation is CSAARTDTQYF.

This clone was found many times. The V call is TRBV7-9, the J call TRBJ2-2; D remains unclear. Germline V gene lookup returns CDR1 SEHNR and CDR2 FQNEAQ (reference sequence). V was clipped by 4 bases and J by 8 bases, with 14 bases between them. The CDR3 has 14 residues. The CDR3 here is CASSSIFGPGELFF. DNA of the CDR3: TGTGCCAGCAGCTCTATTTTTGGGCCGGGGGAGCTGTTTTTT.

This clone was recorded a few times. V and J are TRBV28 and TRBJ1-2, with 8 bases fitting TRBD1. Trimming removed 8 bases from V and 4 bases from J; junction bases left unmatched: 3. CDR1 is MDHEN, CDR2 SYDVKM, per germline. CDR3 length: 12 residues. This CDR3 is CASRTGFYGYTF. CDR3 in DNA: TGTGCCAGCCGGACAGGGTTCTATGGCTACACCTTC.

This clone was observed a handful of times. V is TRBV5-1 and J is TRBJ2-7; TRBD2 is a possible D gene (6 bases). In germline, CDR1 is SGHRS, CDR2 YFSETQ. The CDR3 contains 12 residues. With 6 bases removed from V and 7 bases from J, the gap between germline ends came to 14 bases. This CDR3 reads CASKEGEREQYF. CDR3 coding DNA: TGCGCCAGCAAGGAGGGCGAGAGGGAGCAGTACTTC.

This clone was detected a few times. The V call is TRBV6-1, the J call TRBJ2-1, with a weak D call TRBD2 (6 bases). Germline V gives CDR1 MNHNS, CDR2 SASEGT. V lost 5 bases and J 10 bases, leaving 12 bases between the germline ends. The CDR3 has 12 amino acids. The CDR3 region is CASSLAGPEQFF. In nucleotides, the CDR3 is TGTGCCAGCAGTTTGGCGGGACCCGAGCAGTTCTTC.

This clone occurred a few times. The V call is TRBV11-2, the J call TRBJ2-7; no firm D call. The V gene lost 2 bases and the J gene lost 0 bases, with 17 bases spanning the gap. Germline V gene data show CDR1 as SGHAT and CDR2 as FQNNGV. This CDR3 comprises 17 residues. CDR3 loop: CASSLRRGPNPSYEQYF. CDR3 in DNA: TGTGCCAGCAGCTTACGCCGCGGACCTAACCCCTCCTACGAGCAGTACTTC.

The chain combines TRBV4-1 with TRBJ1-6; a possible D gene is TRBD1 (6 bases). V was trimmed by 1 base and J by 3 bases, leaving 13 bases between them. The CDR3 is 17 residues long. CDR1 and CDR2 (germline): MGHRA, YSYEKL. Here the CDR3 DNA reads TGCGCCAGCAGCCAAGCTTCCGACAGGTTCTATAATTCACCCCTCCACTTT. Protein: CASSQASDRFYNSPLHF.

This clone was counted a few times. The chain has TRBV9 and TRBJ2-3; D perhaps matches TRBD1 (8 bases). Germline CDR1 is SGDLS and CDR2 is YYNGEE. CDR3 length equals 16 residues. Trimming stripped 1 base from V and 4 bases from J, with 16 bases between. Here the CDR3 reads CASSVSHTGGADTQYF. The CDR3 DNA reads TGTGCCAGCAGCGTATCCCACACAGGGGGGGCAGATACGCAGTATTTT.

The table lists this clone with a few counts. The chain uses TRBV13 and TRBJ2-1; D is possibly TRBD2 (5 bases). The CDR3 sequence is 13 residues long. Deletions cut 0 bases from V and 6 bases from J, with 6 bases between. CDR1 and CDR2 from the germline V gene are PRHDT and FYEKMQ (reference sequence). The CDR3: CASSLGRGNEQFF. DNA of the CDR3: TGTGCCAGCAGCTTAGGCCGGGGCAATGAGCAGTTCTTC.

This clone was seen more than once but under ten times. The chain carries TRBV7-9 and TRBJ1-4; 9 bases align to TRBD1. Germline V CDR1 and CDR2: SEHNR, FQNEAQ (reference sequence). V dropped 1 base and J dropped 8; count of bases not matched to a gene: 8. The CDR3 spans 16 residues. The CDR3 DNA sequence: TGTGCCAGCAGCTTAGGCTCCGGGACAGGGATCGAAAAACTGTTTTTT. It encodes CASSLGSGTGIEKLFF.

CDR3 protein: CATSRDLGRYYEQYF. The CDR3 DNA reads TGTGCCACCAGCAGAGATTTGGGACGGTACTACGAGCAGTACTTC. This rearrangement joins TRBV15 to TRBJ2-7; D may be TRBD1 or TRBD2 (5 bases each). CDR1 is LNHNV, CDR2 YYDKDF, per germline (reference sequence). The CDR3 loop spans 15 amino acids. Trimming shortened V by 0 bases and J by 3 bases, and 12 bases separated the two germline ends.

The DNA for the CDR3 is TGTGCCAGTGGCAGCTCCTATAATTCACCCCTCCACTTT. Translating gives CASGSSYNSPLHF. The rearrangement links TRBV19 to TRBJ1-6; D call uncertain. Trimming took off 8 bases at V and 0 bases at J, with 5 bases between the two ends. The CDR3 loop spans 13 amino acids. Germline V gene data show CDR1 as LNHDA and CDR2 as SQIVND (reference sequence).

This rearrangement joins TRBV6-5 to TRBJ1-6; 7 nucleotides align to TRBD1. The CDR3 is 16 residues long. The V gene's germline CDR1 is MNHEY and CDR2 SVGAGI. V was clipped by 0 bases and J by 11 bases; unmatched bases: 10. The CDR3 loop is CASSYSTDRIGPPLHF. For the CDR3, the DNA is TGTGCCAGCAGTTACTCGACGGACAGGATCGGTCCACCCCTCCACTTT.

In DNA form, the CDR3 reads TGTGCCAGCAGCCTTGGTATGGATTCACCCCTCCACTTT. It yields the protein CASSLGMDSPLHF. The rearrangement joins TRBV11-3 to TRBJ1-6; D is unclear. Germline V gene sequence: CDR1 SGHNT, CDR2 YENEEA. With 5 bases removed from V and 8 bases from J, the gap between germline ends came to 10 bases. This CDR3 is built from 13 residues.

A few counts support this clone. This chain links TRBV18 with TRBJ1-3, with D unclear. V was shortened by 4 bases and J by 2 bases, with 6 bases between the two germline ends. Germline loops: CDR1 KGHSH, CDR2 LQKENI. This CDR3 has 13 residues. This CDR3 is CASSQGAGNTIYF. The DNA for the CDR3 is TGTGCCAGCTCACAGGGTGCTGGAAACACCATATATTTT.

The table lists this clone with a few counts. J is TRBJ2-1 and V is TRBV10-3, with D possibly matching TRBD2 (6 bases). Between the trimmed V and J ends, which lost 6 bases and 0 bases, there was a span of 12 bases. This CDR3 spans 15 amino acids. Germline values: CDR1 ENHRY, CDR2 SYGVKD. The CDR3 DNA sequence: TGTGCCATCAGCCGGGGACTGAGCTCCTACAATGAGCAGTTCTTC. It specifies CAISRGLSSYNEQFF.

This clone was counted a few times. The gene calls are TRBV6-5 and TRBJ1-2; 8 bases match TRBD1. This CDR3 is built from 15 residues. The V and J ends lost 0 bases and 9 bases, in that order; junction bases with no gene match: 9. Germline CDR1 reads MNHEY; CDR2 reads SVGAGI. Here the CDR3 reads CASSYSGTGRGSYTF. CDR3 nucleotide sequence: TGTGCCAGCAGTTACTCGGGGACAGGACGGGGGAGCTACACCTTC.

This clone came up a few times. V gene TRBV4-3 combines with J gene TRBJ2-1; D unresolved. From germline, CDR1 is LGHNA and CDR2 YSLEER. The V and J ends lost 3 bases and 6 bases respectively, with 12 bases between them. CDR3 length: 14 residues. This CDR3 reads CASSQMVGINEQFF. The DNA for the CDR3 is TGCGCCAGCAGCCAGATGGTAGGGATCAATGAGCAGTTCTTC.